One T cell receptor beta chain is described in this entry. Only one count was recorded for this clone. The specificity of this receptor is unknown. No much larger clone is present one base from it, and per-base qualities are unavailable. The collaborating institutions used their own protocols to collect whole blood in K2EDTA tubes. For TCRbeta analysis, collaborators shipped samples in one of three forms: frozen whole blood, isolated PBMCs, or DNA extracted from either of those sample types. These data belong to a study of blood T cell repertoires in COVID-19 (dated by TCRdb to 2018 to 2021). About the investigation overall: Collaborator samples came from the United States, Italy and Spain and covered acute and convalescent phases of COVID-19. The dataset comprised deeply sampled blood TCRbeta repertoires from subjects exposed to, actively infected with, or recovered from COVID-19. A freely available public database, intended as a resource for researchers studying the immune response to SARS-CoV-2, is where the repertoires were released. Nearly every sample came with metadata listing a de-identified subject ID, COVID-19 status, age in years and sex. HLA class I and class II types, where available, came from metadata supplied by the sample provider rather than from assay-based typing. The prospective study material was composed of cDNA or gDNA derived from T cells, B-cell-depleted T cells, or PBMCs. Samples were obtained from the ongoing ImmuneRACE study (first 160 participants) and from some 1,300 subjects provided by 6 global collaborators.

The immunoSEQ Assay, a bias-controlled multiplex PCR, was used to amplify TCRbeta CDR3 regions from genomic DNA. The source study handled its data this way. The number of nucleated cells in each sample was estimated from the amplification of reference gene primers within the assay. Sequence reads were collapsed and filtered to measure the absolute abundance of every unique TCRbeta CDR3 rearrangement. For each sample, productive Simpson clonality was calculated as the square root of Simpson's diversity index across productive rearrangements. This is the immuneACCESS table as TCRdb keeps it, with only in-frame sequences that have V and J called. A part of the clones is gone; compared with another copy, unresolved V genes explain less than half, and the rest is unexplained. V and J calls plus clone size are reproduced from that table; the DNA served to infer D and trimming. In this sample the table shows about 53,000 clones, 80% to 90% of which occur a single time. Of the sample, around 2.7% is held by the ten largest clones.

General findings and caveats noted by the study authors: The amount of clinical and demographic metadata varied by source and participant and was provided uncurated.

V and J lose 1 base and 0 bases, and a span of 10 bases separates them. The CDR3 contains 16 residues, cysteine and phenylalanine counted. The read is trimmed to its CDR3 DNA, 48 bases read in frame from base 1. As encoded in the germline V gene, CDR1 is SGHDN while CDR2 is FVKESK. The receptor comes from a man older than 75 with acute or convalescent COVID-19. The rearranged chain carries TRBV14 and TRBJ1-3; TRBD1 is a weak D gene call, 6 bases matching. The specimen was peripheral blood. The CDR3 reads as follows: CASSQAPDSSGNTIYF. The DNA is TGTGCCAGCAGCCAAGCCCCGGACAGCTCTGGAAACACCATATATTTT.